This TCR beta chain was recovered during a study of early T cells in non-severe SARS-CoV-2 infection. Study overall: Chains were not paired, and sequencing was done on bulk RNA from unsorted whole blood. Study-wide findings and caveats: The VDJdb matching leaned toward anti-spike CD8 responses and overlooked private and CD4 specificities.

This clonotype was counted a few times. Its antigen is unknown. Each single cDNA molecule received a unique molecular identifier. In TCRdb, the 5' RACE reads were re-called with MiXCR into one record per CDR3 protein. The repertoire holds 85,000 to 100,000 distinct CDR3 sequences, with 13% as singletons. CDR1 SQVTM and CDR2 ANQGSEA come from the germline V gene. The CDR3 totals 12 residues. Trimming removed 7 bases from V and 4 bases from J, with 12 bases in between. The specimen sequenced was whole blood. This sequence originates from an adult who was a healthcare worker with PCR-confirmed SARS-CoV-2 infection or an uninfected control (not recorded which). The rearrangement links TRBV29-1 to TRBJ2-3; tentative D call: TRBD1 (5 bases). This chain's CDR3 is CSESSGPDTQYF. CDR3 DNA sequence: TGCAGCGAGAGTTCAGGGCCAGATACGCAGTATTTT.